The 11 T cell receptor beta chains below were found in one sample sequenced in a study of blood T cell repertoires in COVID-19. Repertoires were generated with immunoSEQ multiplex PCR, while TCRdb's copy carries only in-frame clones and drops some. The repertoire holds 350,000 to 400,000 clones, less than 90% seen once, with around 7.4% in the top ten. The sample was peripheral blood. The receptors come from a woman aged 60-70 years with COVID-19, enrolled during active disease.

The chain combines TRBV13 with TRBJ2-7; 10 bases match TRBD1. With 5 bases clipped from V and 6 bases from J, the junction kept 10 bases outside the gene matches. The germline V gene has CDR1 PRHDT and CDR2 FYEKMQ (reference sequence). The CDR3 contains 15 residues. CDR3 protein: CASSPRDRGSGEQYF. CDR3 sequence (DNA): TGTGCCAGCAGCCCCAGGGACAGGGGAAGTGGCGAGCAGTACTTC.

The rearrangement joins TRBV9 to TRBJ2-6; no definite D call. The CDR3 is made up of 17 amino acids. V gave up 3 bases and J gave up 0 bases, with 13 bases separating them. CDR1 is SGDLS and CDR2 is YYNGEE in the germline V gene. The CDR3 nucleotides read TGTGCCAGCAGCGCCCGCGGCAGAGGCTCTGGGGCCAACGTCCTGACTTTC. As protein: CASSARGRGSGANVLTF.

The chain uses TRBV2 and TRBJ1-2, with 7 bases that match TRBD1. Germline V gene data show CDR1 as SNHLY and CDR2 as FYNNEI. V lost 4 bases and J lost 3; bases outside the gene matches: 5. The CDR3 has 14 amino acids. CDR3 in amino acids: CASSGNRGDYGYTF. The CDR3, as DNA: TGTGCCAGCAGTGGTAACAGGGGAGACTATGGCTACACCTTC.

The chain joins TRBV2 to TRBJ2-5; possibly TRBD2 for D (5 bases). This CDR3 has 12 amino acids. The germline V and J ends were trimmed by 7 bases and 6 bases, with 12 bases remaining between them. Germline V CDR1 and CDR2: SNHLY, FYNNEI. This chain's CDR3 is CASKEGAQTQYF. Written as DNA, the CDR3 is TGTGCCAGCAAAGAGGGCGCTCAGACCCAGTACTTC.

The CDR3 is CASSELRTPEYEQFF. In nucleotides, the CDR3 is TGTGCCAGCAGTGAGCTACGGACACCGGAGTATGAGCAGTTCTTC. The chain recombines TRBV2 with TRBJ2-1; D is perhaps TRBD1 (5 bases). The CDR3 runs 15 residues. V was shortened by 3 bases and J by 8 bases, with 17 bases between the two germline ends. Germline CDR1 is SNHLY and CDR2 is FYNNEI.

The rearrangement uses TRBV12-5 and TRBJ2-6; possible D gene TRBD1, 7 bases. The CDR3 spans 15 residues. Germline values: CDR1 LGHNT, CDR2 FRNRAP. The ends were cut back, 4 bases at V and 4 bases at J, with 11 bases in the middle. This CDR3 reads CASGSGGLGANVLTF. The CDR3, as DNA: TGTGCTAGTGGTTCAGGGGGGCTCGGGGCCAACGTCCTGACTTTC.

The rearrangement joins TRBV18 to TRBJ1-5; no firm D call. The V end was cut by 2 bases, the J end by 4 bases, with 18 bases between. The CDR3 has 17 residues. Germline CDR1 is KGHSH and CDR2 is LQKENI. Written as DNA, the CDR3 is TGTGCCAGCTCACCATCTACCGGGAGTCAGAGGAATCAGCCCCAGCATTTT. As protein: CASSPSTGSQRNQPQHF.

The genes are TRBV7-2 and TRBJ2-1; no definite D call. The CDR3 loop spans 16 amino acids. Germline CDR1 reads SGHTA; CDR2 reads FQGNSA. Trimming left V 5 bases short and J 4 bases short, with 18 bases between. CDR3 loop: CASSAPDSKPYNEQFF. CDR3 sequence (DNA): TGTGCCAGCAGCGCCCCAGACTCAAAGCCTTACAATGAGCAGTTCTTC.

The rearrangement uses TRBV11-2 and TRBJ2-3; 7 bases are a match to TRBD2. V trimming: 4 bases; J trimming: 0 bases; junction bases outside the gene matches: 1. The CDR3 contains 14 residues. Germline V gene lookup returns CDR1 SGHAT and CDR2 FQNNGV. The CDR3 reads CASSSSGSTDTQYF. CDR3 sequence (DNA): TGTGCCAGCAGCTCTAGCGGAAGCACAGATACGCAGTATTTT. Based on the CDR3 plus reference TRBV11-2 and TRBJ2-3, the full variable domain is EAGVAQSPRYKIIEKRQSVAFWCNPISGHATLYWYQQILGQGPKLLIQFQNNGVVDDSQLPKDRFSAERLKGVDSTLKIQPAKLEDSAVYLCASSSSGSTDTQYFGPGTRLTVL.

The chain employs TRBV30 and TRBJ2-3; TRBD2 aligns across 8 bases. Germline V CDR1 and CDR2: GTSNPN, SVGIG (reference sequence). The V and J ends lost 0 bases and 2 bases, in that order; junction bases with no gene match: 7. The length of the CDR3 is 16 residues. The CDR3 DNA reads as TGTGCCTGGAGTGTAGGCCCAGCGGGGGTCACAGATACGCAGTATTTT. Protein product: CAWSVGPAGVTDTQYF.

The chain carries TRBV19 and TRBJ1-2; TRBD1 might be the D (5 bases). Per the germline V gene, CDR1 is LNHDA and CDR2 is SQIVND (reference sequence). The V end was cut by 3 bases, the J end by 6 bases, with 11 bases between. The CDR3 runs to 13 residues. The CDR3 sequence is CASSMGGGDGYTF. The CDR3 DNA sequence: TGTGCCAGTAGTATGGGGGGAGGTGATGGCTACACCTTC. Filled out from reference TRBV19 and TRBJ1-2, the complete variable domain reads DGGITQSPKYLFRKEGQNVTLSCEQNLNHDAMYWYRQDPGQGLRLIYYSQIVNDFQKGDIAEGYSVSREKKESFPLTVTSAQKNPTAFYLCASSMGGGDGYTFGSGTRLTVV.